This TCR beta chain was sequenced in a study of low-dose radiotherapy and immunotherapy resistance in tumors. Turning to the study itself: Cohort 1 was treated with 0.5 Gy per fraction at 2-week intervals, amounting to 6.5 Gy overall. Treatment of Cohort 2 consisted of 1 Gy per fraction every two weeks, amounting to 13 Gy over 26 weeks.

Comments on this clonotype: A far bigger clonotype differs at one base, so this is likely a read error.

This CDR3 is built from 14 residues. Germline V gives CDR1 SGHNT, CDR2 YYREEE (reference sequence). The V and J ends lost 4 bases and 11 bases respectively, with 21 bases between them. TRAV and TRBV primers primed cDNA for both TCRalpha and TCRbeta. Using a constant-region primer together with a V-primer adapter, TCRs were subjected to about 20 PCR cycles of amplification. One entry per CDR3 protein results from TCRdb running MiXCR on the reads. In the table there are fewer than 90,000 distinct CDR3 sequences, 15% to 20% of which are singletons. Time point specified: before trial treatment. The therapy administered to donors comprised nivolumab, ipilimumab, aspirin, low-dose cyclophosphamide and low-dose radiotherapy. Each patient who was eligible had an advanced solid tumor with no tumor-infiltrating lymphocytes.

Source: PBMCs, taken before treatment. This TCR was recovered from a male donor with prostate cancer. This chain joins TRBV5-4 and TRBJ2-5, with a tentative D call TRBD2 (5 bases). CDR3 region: CASSSPEGPNEQYF. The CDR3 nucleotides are TGTGCCAGCAGCAGCCCAGAGGGTCCCAATGAGCAGTACTTC.